This T cell receptor beta chain is from a study of blood T cell repertoires in COVID-19. Study details: The origin of the acute and convalescent COVID-19 samples was the United States, Italy and Spain.

In the original processing: How many nucleated cells were present was estimated from reference gene primer amplification. Generated by immunoSEQ multiplex PCR, the TCRdb table keeps only in-frame clones and is missing some. For V, J and clone size, that table is used; D and trimming come from the DNA. The sample has around 200,000 clones, 83% seen once. CDR1 is MGHRA and CDR2 is YSYEKL in the germline V gene. The CDR3 consists of 15 residues. V was pared by 0 bases and J by 3 bases, with 12 bases between. The sequencing sample was made of peripheral blood. The receptor was isolated from a woman aged 40 to 50 with active or convalescent COVID-19. The chain recombines TRBV4-1 with TRBJ2-7, with TRBD1 as a possible D gene (7 bases). This CDR3 is CASSQETGTRYEQYF. The CDR3 DNA is TGCGCCAGCAGCCAAGAGACAGGGACTCGCTACGAGCAGTACTTC.